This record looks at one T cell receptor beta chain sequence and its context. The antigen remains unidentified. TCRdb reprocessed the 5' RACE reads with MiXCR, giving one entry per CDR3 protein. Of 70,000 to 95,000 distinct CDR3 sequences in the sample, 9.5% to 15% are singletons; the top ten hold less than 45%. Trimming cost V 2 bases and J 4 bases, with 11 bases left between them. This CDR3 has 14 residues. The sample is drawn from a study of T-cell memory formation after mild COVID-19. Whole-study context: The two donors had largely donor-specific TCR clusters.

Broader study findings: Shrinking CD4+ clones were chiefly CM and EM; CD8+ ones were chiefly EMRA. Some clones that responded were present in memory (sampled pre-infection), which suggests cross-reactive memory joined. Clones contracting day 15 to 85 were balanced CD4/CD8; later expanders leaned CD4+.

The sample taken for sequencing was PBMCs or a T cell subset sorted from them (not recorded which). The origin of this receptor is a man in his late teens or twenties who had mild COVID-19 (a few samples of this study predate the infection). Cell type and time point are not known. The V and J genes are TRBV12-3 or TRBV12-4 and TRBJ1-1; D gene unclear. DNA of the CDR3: TGTGCCAGCAGTTTACGGCCACTGGGCACTGAAGCTTTCTTT. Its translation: CASSLRPLGTEAFF.